This TCR beta chain was identified in a study of shared clonotypes between healthy human individuals. Study observations and caveats: Sampling included only blood; tissue repertoires likely differ.

Only one count was recorded for this clone. Its antigen is unknown. Donation came from healthy HIV-negative adults that had no recent acute infections or vaccinations. Each sample came from a Caucasian adult donor living in Nashville, Tennessee. Trimming took 4 bases from V and 0 from J, leaving 11 bases between them. This CDR3 region has 15 residues. The germline V gene encodes CDR1 MNHEY and CDR2 SVGAGI. At a deep level, the assay was run. Sequencing used immunoSEQ multiplex PCR; TCRdb keeps in-frame clones, though not all of them. Among 2 million to 3 million clones listed, under 95% were seen once. The chain joins TRBV6-5 to TRBJ2-3, with D perhaps matching TRBD1 (6 bases). This clonotype was sampled from a man younger than 35 in good health. Some clones in this sample may be carry-over from other donors' samples. Material for sequencing was naive CD4+ T cells from PBMCs. Documented subset: CD45RA+ positively selected. CDR3 sequence (DNA): TGTGCCAGCAGTTTAGGACAGCCGAGCACAGATACGCAGTATTTT. It yields the protein CASSLGQPSTDTQYF.